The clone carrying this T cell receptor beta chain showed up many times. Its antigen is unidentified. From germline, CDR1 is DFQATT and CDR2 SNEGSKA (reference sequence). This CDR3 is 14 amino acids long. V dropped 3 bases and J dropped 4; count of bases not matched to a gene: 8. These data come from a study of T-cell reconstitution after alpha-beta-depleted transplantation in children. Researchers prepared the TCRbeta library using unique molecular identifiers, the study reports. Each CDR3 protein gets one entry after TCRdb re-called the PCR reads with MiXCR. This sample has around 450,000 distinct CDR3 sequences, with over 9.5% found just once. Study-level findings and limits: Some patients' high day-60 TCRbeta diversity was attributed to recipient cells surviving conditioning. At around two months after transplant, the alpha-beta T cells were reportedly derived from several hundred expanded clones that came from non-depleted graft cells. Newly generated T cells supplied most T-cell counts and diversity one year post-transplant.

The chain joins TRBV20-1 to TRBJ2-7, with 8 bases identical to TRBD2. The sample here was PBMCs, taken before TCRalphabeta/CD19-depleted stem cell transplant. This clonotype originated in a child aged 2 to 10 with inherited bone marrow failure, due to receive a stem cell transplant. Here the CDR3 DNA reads TGCAGTGCTAGGGGTGAGGCGGGAGGATACGAGCAGTACTTC. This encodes CSARGEAGGYEQYF.